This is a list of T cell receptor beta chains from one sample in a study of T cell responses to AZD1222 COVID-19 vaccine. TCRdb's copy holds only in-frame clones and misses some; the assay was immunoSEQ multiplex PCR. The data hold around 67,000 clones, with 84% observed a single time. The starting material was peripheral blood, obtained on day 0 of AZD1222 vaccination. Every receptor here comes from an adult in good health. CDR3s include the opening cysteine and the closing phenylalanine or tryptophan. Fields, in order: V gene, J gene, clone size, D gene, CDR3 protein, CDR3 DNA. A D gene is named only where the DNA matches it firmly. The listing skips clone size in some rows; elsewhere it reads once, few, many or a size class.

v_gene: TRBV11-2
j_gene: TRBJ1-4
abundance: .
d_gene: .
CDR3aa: CASSLSTTNEKLFF
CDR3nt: TGTGCCAGCAGCTTAAGTACAACTAATGAAAAACTGTTTTTT

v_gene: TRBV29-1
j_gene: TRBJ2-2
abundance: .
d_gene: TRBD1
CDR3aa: CSVVSPGQGATGELFF
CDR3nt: TGCAGCGTTGTCTCCCCCGGACAGGGGGCCACCGGGGAGCTGTTTTTT

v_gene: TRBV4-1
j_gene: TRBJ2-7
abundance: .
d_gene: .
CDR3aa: CASSQVFGSYEQYF
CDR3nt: TGCGCCAGCAGCCAAGTGTTTGGCTCCTACGAGCAGTACTTC

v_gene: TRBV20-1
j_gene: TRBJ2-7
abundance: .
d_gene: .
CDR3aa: CSASSGVGEQYF
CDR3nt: TGCAGTGCTAGTTCCGGCGTCGGCGAGCAGTACTTC

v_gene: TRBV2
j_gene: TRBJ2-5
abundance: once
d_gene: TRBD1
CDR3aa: CASGPWDRGLETQYF
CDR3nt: TGTGCCAGCGGGCCTTGGGACAGGGGGCTGGAGACCCAGTACTTC

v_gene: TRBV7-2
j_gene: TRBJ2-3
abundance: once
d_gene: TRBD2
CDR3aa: CASSFGAGGRTDTQYF
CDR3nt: TGTGCCAGCAGCTTTGGAGCGGGGGGCCGCACAGATACGCAGTATTTT

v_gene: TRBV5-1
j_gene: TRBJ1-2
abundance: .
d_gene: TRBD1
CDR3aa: CASSLGQAGGYTF
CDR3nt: TGCGCCAGCAGCCTCGGACAGGCCGGTGGCTACACCTTC

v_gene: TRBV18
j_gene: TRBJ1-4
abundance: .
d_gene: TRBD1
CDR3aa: CASSPNRGRSANEKLFF
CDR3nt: TGTGCCAGCTCACCAAACAGGGGGCGGTCGGCTAATGAAAAACTGTTTTTT

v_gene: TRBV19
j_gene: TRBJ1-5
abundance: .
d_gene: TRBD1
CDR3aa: CASSIRTGNHNQPQHF
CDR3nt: TGTGCCAGTAGTATACGGACAGGGAACCACAATCAGCCCCAGCATTTT

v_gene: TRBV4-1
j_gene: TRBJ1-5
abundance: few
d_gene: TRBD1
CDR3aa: CASSHNRGNQPQHF
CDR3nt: TGCGCCAGCAGCCATAACAGGGGGAATCAGCCCCAGCATTTT

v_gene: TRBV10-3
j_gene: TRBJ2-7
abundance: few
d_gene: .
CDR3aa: CASQGQLLRAGANEQYF
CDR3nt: TGTGCCAGCCAGGGGCAACTGCTTAGGGCGGGGGCAAACGAGCAGTACTTC

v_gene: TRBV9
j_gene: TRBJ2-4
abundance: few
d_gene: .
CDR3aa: CASSLTGVAKNIQYF
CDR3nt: TGTGCCAGCAGCTTAACAGGAGTAGCCAAAAACATTCAGTACTTC

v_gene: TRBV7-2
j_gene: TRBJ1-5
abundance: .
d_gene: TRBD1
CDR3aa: CASSTRTGGQGNQPQHF
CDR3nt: TGTGCCAGCAGCACCCGGACAGGGGGCCAGGGCAATCAGCCCCAGCATTTT

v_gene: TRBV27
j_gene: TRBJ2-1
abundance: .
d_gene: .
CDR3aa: CASSFQGPRGEQFF
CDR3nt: TGTGCCAGCAGTTTTCAGGGGCCGCGGGGAGAGCAGTTCTTC

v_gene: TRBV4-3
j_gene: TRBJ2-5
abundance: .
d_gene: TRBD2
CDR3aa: CASSLNLGGGFQETQYF
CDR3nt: TGCGCCAGCAGCCTAAACCTCGGCGGGGGATTCCAAGAGACCCAGTACTTC

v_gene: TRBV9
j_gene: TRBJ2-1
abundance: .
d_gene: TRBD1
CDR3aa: CASSVRYRGDNEQFF
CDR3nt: TGTGCCAGCAGCGTAAGGTACAGGGGGGATAATGAGCAGTTCTTC

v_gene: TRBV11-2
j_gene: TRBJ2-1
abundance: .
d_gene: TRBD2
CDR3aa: CASSPTGGASYNEQFF
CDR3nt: TGTGCCAGCAGCCCCACCGGGGGGGCCTCCTACAATGAGCAGTTCTTC

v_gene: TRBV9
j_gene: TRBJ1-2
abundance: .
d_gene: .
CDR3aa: CASSPEVRSWNGYTF
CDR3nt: TGTGCCAGCAGCCCAGAAGTCCGAAGCTGGAATGGCTACACCTTC

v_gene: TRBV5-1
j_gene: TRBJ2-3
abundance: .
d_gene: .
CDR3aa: CASSFPLKNPGPGGTQYF
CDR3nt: TGCGCCAGCAGCTTCCCACTCAAAAACCCCGGACCAGGAGGTACGCAGTATTTT

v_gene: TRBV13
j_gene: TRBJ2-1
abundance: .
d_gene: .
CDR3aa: CASSLGRSYNEQFF
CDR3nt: TGTGCCAGCAGCTTGGGAAGGTCCTACAATGAGCAGTTCTTC

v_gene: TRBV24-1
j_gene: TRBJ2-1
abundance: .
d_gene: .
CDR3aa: CATSDSSSQGYSYNEQFF
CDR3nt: TGTGCCACCAGTGATTCCTCTTCCCAGGGTTACTCCTACAATGAGCAGTTCTTC

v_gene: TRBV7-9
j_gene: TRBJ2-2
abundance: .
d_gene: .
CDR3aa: CASSLEYTGELFF
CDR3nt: TGTGCCAGCAGCTTAGAATACACCGGGGAGCTGTTTTTT

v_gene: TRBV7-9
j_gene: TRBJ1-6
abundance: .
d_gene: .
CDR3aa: CASSHASGRVTPLHF
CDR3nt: TGTGCCAGCAGCCACGCGTCGGGCAGGGTAACACCCCTCCACTTT

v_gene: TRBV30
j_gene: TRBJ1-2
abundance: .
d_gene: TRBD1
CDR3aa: CAWSPGQANYGYTF
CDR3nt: TGTGCCTGGAGTCCGGGACAGGCTAACTATGGCTACACCTTC

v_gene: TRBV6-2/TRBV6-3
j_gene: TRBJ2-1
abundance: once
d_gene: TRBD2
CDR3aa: CASSSLGLEYNEQFF
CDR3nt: TGTGCCAGCAGTTCCTTGGGACTAGAATACAATGAGCAGTTCTTC

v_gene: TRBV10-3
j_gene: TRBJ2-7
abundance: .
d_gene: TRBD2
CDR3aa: CAIKGDSGGSYEQYF
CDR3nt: TGTGCCATCAAGGGGGATAGCGGGGGTTCCTACGAGCAGTACTTC

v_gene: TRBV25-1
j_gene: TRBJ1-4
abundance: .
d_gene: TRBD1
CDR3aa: CASRRGTGVEKLFF
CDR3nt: TGTGCCAGCAGGAGGGGGACAGGGGTTGAAAAACTGTTTTTT

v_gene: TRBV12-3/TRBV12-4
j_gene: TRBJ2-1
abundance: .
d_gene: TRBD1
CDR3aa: CASSWTGEVGQFF
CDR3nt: TGTGCCAGCAGTTGGACAGGGGAGGTGGGGCAGTTCTTC

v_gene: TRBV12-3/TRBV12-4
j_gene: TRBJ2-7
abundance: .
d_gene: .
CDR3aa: CASSISYEQYF
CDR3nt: TGTGCCAGCAGCATCTCCTACGAGCAGTACTTC

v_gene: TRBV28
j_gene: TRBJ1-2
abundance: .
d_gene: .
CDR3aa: CASSLLTAGTTF
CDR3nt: TGTGCCAGCAGTTTATTGACCGCAGGTACGACCTTC

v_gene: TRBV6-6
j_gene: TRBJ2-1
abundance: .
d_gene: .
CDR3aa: CASSRASSYNEQFF
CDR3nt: TGTGCCAGCAGCCGTGCGAGCTCCTACAATGAGCAGTTCTTC

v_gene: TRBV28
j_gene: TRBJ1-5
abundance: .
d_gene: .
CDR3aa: CASSLASQPQHF
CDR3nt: TGTGCCAGCAGTTTAGCCTCCCAGCCCCAGCATTTT

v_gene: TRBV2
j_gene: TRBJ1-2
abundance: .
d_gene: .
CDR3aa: CASSEVGGSINYGYTF
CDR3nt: TGTGCCAGCAGCGAAGTTGGTGGTTCCATCAACTATGGCTACACCTTC

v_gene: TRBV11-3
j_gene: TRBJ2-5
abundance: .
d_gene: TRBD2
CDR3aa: CASSFSGGKTQYF
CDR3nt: TGTGCCAGCAGCTTTAGCGGGGGTAAGACCCAGTACTTC

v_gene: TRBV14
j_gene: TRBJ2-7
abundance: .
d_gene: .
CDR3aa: CASSLLLREQYF
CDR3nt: TGTGCCAGCAGCCTTCTCCTACGCGAGCAGTACTTC

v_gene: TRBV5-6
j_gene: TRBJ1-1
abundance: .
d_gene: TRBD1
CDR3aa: CASSSGRGQGTEAFF
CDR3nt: TGTGCCAGCAGCTCGGGTAGGGGACAGGGCACTGAAGCTTTCTTT

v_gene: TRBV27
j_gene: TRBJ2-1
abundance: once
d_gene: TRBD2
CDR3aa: CASSSLTGAGVEQFF
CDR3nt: TGTGCCAGCAGTTCGCTAACAGGAGCGGGGGTTGAGCAGTTCTTC

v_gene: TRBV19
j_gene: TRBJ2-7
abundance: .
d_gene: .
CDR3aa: CASSGIGDLKQYF
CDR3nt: TGTGCCAGTAGTGGCATAGGGGACCTCAAGCAGTACTTC

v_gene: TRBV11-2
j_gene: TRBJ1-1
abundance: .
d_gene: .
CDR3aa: CASSLPVTLNTEAFF
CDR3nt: TGTGCCAGCAGCTTACCGGTCACTTTGAACACTGAAGCTTTCTTT

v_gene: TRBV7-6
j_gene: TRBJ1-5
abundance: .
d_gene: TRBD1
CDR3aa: CASSLRGGPNQPQHF
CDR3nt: TGTGCCAGCAGCTTAAGAGGGGGCCCCAATCAGCCCCAGCATTTT

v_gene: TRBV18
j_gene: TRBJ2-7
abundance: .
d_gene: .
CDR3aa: CASGPVSPYEQYF
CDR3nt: TGTGCCAGCGGGCCGGTGAGCCCCTACGAGCAGTACTTC